Below, 20 T cell receptor beta chains from the same sample are listed, as sequenced in a study of shared clonotypes between healthy human individuals. Repertoires were generated with immunoSEQ multiplex PCR, while TCRdb's copy carries only in-frame clones and drops some. The sample contains 950,000 to 1,200,000 clones, around three quarters of which appear only once. The sample was memory CD4+ T cells from PBMCs. Subset defined: CD45RA-negative fraction. The receptors originated from a man younger than 35 in good health. Some clones in this sample may be carry-over from other donors' samples.

V usage is TRBV29-1 and J usage is TRBJ2-3; D may be TRBD1 (6 bases). V was cut by 0 bases and J by 1 base, with 11 bases left in between. Germline CDR1 and CDR2: SQVTM and ANQGSEA. The CDR3 covers 15 residues. DNA of the CDR3: TGCAGCGTTGAAGAGGGGGCCGGGGGCACAGATACGCAGTATTTT. It translates to CSVEEGAGGTDTQYF.

The chain carries TRBV29-1 and TRBJ1-2; a weak D match, TRBD1 (6 bases). Germline V CDR1 and CDR2: SQVTM, ANQGSEA. This CDR3 comprises 13 residues. Trimming pared 6 bases from V and 2 bases from J, leaving 13 bases between. The CDR3 here is CSVEQGVNYGYTF. The CDR3 DNA follows: TGCAGCGTGGAACAGGGCGTGAACTATGGCTACACCTTC.

The V and J genes are TRBV2 and TRBJ2-1; TRBD1 is a possible D gene (6 bases). V lost 5 bases to trimming and J lost 7 bases, with 12 bases between them. Per germline, CDR1 SNHLY and CDR2 FYNNEI. The CDR3 has 13 residues. CDR3 nucleotide sequence: TGTGCCAGCAGTCCGGGACACTTAAATGAGCAGTTCTTC. Protein: CASSPGHLNEQFF.

The genes are TRBV6-4 and TRBJ1-1; 7 bases align to TRBD1. The CDR3 is 14 amino acids. Trimming cost V 7 bases and J 1 base; bases outside gene matches: 6. CDR1 and CDR2 (germline): MRHNA, SNTAGT. CDR3 residues: CASMESGGNTEAFF. CDR3 sequence (DNA): TGTGCCAGCATGGAGTCAGGGGGGAACACTGAAGCTTTCTTT.

This clone appeared once. At the DNA level, this CDR3 is encoded by other sequences in the same sample as well. The chain combines TRBV9 with TRBJ2-5; maybe TRBD1 (6 bases). The V and J ends lost 4 bases and 1 base respectively, with 11 bases between them. From germline, CDR1 is SGDLS and CDR2 YYNGEE. The CDR3 contains 14 residues. In DNA form, the CDR3 reads TGTGCCAGCAGCCCCGGACAGCTCCAAGAGACCCAGTACTTC. Translation: CASSPGQLQETQYF.

This sequence joins TRBV7-2 and TRBJ2-2; D unresolved. V was cut by 5 bases and J by 0 bases, with 13 bases left in between. The V gene's germline CDR1 is SGHTA and CDR2 FQGNSA. The length of the CDR3 is 16 residues. The CDR3 sequence: CASSLQRGANTGELFF. In nucleotides, the CDR3 is TGTGCCAGCAGCCTCCAGCGAGGCGCGAACACCGGGGAGCTGTTTTTT.

The CDR3 is CASSPAGRLLNEQFF. CDR3 nucleotides: TGTGCCAGCAGCCCAGCGGGACGGCTCCTGAATGAGCAGTTCTTC. V usage is TRBV11-3 and J usage is TRBJ2-1; TRBD2 matches 7 bases. The junction had 11 bases not matched to a gene; V was cut back by 5 bases and J by 7 bases. The CDR3 length is 15 residues. Germline lookup yields CDR1 SGHNT and CDR2 YENEEA.

This clone was recorded only once. The genes are TRBV11-2 and TRBJ2-7; TRBD1 matches 12 bases. The trim removed 4 bases at V and 3 bases at J, leaving 7 bases unmatched. The V gene's germline CDR1 is SGHAT and CDR2 FQNNGV. The CDR3 spans 16 residues. CDR3 DNA sequence: TGTGCCAGCAGCTCCTTCGGGACAGGGGGCGTCTACGAGCAGTACTTC. It translates to CASSSFGTGGVYEQYF.

This rearrangement joins TRBV14 to TRBJ2-1; D not resolved. CDR1 SGHDN and CDR2 FVKESK come from the germline V gene. The CDR3 is made up of 13 amino acids. V lost 2 bases, J lost 3 bases, and 5 bases lay in between. CDR3 DNA: TGTGCCAGCAGCCAACAGGTCTACAATGAGCAGTTCTTC. Translating gives CASSQQVYNEQFF.

This clone was recorded a few times. This chain uses TRBV6-6 with TRBJ2-5; no clear D. The V end lost 7 bases, the J end lost 2 bases, and 11 bases lay between the germline ends. The germline V gene encodes CDR1 MNHNY and CDR2 SVGAGI (reference sequence). CDR3 size: 13 residues. DNA for the CDR3: TGTGCCAGCACCCGCGACCCGCAAGAGACCCAGTACTTC. This sequence encodes CASTRDPQETQYF.

This clone was seen a single time. The V and J genes are TRBV7-9 and TRBJ2-4; D remains unclear. V shed 7 bases and J shed 4 bases, with 17 bases lying between them. Per the germline V gene, CDR1 is SEHNR and CDR2 is FQNEAQ (reference sequence). This CDR3 region has 15 residues. CDR3 coding DNA: TGTGCCAGCACGGACGGCCCGTTCTCGAAAAACATTCAGTACTTC. It translates to CASTDGPFSKNIQYF.

This clone was seen a single time. The V gene is TRBV18, the J gene TRBJ1-2; no firm D call. This CDR3 comprises 14 residues. V was clipped by 1 base and J by 3 bases, with 9 bases between them. Germline V lookup: CDR1 KGHSH, CDR2 LQKENI. CDR3 sequence reads: CASSPRGRDYGYTF. For the CDR3, the DNA is TGTGCCAGCTCACCACGAGGGCGCGACTATGGCTACACCTTC.

The chain's CDR3 is CASSQGVSTDTQYF. DNA for the CDR3: TGCGCCAGCAGCCAGGGGGTCAGCACAGATACGCAGTATTTT. The chain links TRBV4-1 to TRBJ2-3, with D tentatively TRBD1 or TRBD2 (5 bases each). The germline gives CDR1 MGHRA, CDR2 YSYEKL. V lost 3 bases and J lost 0, with 7 bases in between. This CDR3 is built from 14 residues.

V and J are TRBV28 and TRBJ2-2, with D unclear. CDR1 MDHEN and CDR2 SYDVKM come from the germline V gene. V was cut by 4 bases and J by 2 bases, with 20 bases left in between. The CDR3 has 18 amino acids. The chain's CDR3 is CASSSPLGGHSNTGELFF. The DNA for the CDR3 is TGTGCCAGCAGTTCCCCGTTAGGTGGGCACTCTAACACCGGGGAGCTGTTTTTT.

This clone has more than one count but fewer than ten. The chain is built from TRBV10-3 and TRBJ2-3; a possible D gene is TRBD2 (6 bases). This CDR3 comprises 15 residues. Germline V CDR1 and CDR2: ENHRY, SYGVKD. Trimming took 10 bases from V and 2 from J, leaving 19 bases between them. For the CDR3, the DNA is TGTGCCACCGCGGCCGGGCGGGGTGACACAGATACGCAGTATTTT. Protein sequence: CATAAGRGDTDTQYF.

This chain joins TRBV6-6 and TRBJ2-3; the match to TRBD2 covers 8 bases. The CDR3 totals 13 residues. Looked up from germline, CDR1 is MNHNY and CDR2 is SVGAGI (reference sequence). The CDR3 nucleotides read TGTGCGGGCGGGAGGACCCCATTTGATACGCAGTATTTT. Its translation: CAGGRTPFDTQYF.

There are a few counts of this clone. The J gene is TRBJ1-5, the V gene TRBV6-1; possibly TRBD1 for D (5 bases). The CDR3 length is 15 residues. Germline V gene sequence: CDR1 MNHNS, CDR2 SASEGT. V was trimmed by 1 base and J by 7 bases, leaving 14 bases between them. CDR3 protein: CASSEVGWGRQPQHF. As DNA, the CDR3 is TGTGCCAGCAGTGAAGTTGGGTGGGGCAGACAGCCCCAGCATTTT.

The genes are TRBV28 and TRBJ2-7, with 8 nucleotides matching TRBD2. The CDR3 covers 15 residues. Looked up from germline, CDR1 is MDHEN and CDR2 is SYDVKM. V lost 7 bases, J lost 2 bases, and 10 bases stayed unmatched. The chain's CDR3 is CASTFSGNRPYEQYF. The CDR3 DNA is TGTGCCAGCACCTTTAGCGGGAATAGACCCTACGAGCAGTACTTC.

The chain is built from TRBV7-9 and TRBJ2-5; 7 nucleotides line up with TRBD1. Looked up from germline, CDR1 is SEHNR and CDR2 is FQNEAQ (reference sequence). The ends lost 4 bases at V and 2 bases at J; junction bases unmatched: 7. This CDR3 is 15 amino acids long. The CDR3 nucleotides are TGTGCCAGCAGCTGGGACAGAAGACTTCAAGAGACCCAGTACTTC. Translating gives CASSWDRRLQETQYF.

The rearrangement uses TRBV27 and TRBJ1-3; D is perhaps TRBD1 (5 bases). The CDR3 is made up of 13 amino acids. Germline assignment: CDR1 MNHEY and CDR2 SMNVEV (reference sequence). The ends were cut back, 7 bases at V and 2 bases at J, with 9 bases in the middle. The CDR3, as DNA: TGTGCCAGCAAAGGGGCGGCTGGAAACACCATATATTTT. Amino acid sequence: CASKGAAGNTIYF.